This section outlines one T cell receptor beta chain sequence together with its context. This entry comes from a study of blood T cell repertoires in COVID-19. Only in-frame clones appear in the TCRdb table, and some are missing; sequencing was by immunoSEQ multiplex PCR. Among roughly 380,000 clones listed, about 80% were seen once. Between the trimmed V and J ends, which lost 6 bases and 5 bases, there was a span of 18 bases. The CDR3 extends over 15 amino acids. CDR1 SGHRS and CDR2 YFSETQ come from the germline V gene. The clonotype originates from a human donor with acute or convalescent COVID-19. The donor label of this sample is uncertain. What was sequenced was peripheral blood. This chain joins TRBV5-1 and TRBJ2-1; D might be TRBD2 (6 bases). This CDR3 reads CASILEAGTHNEQFF. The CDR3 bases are TGCGCCAGCATTCTCGAGGCGGGGACCCACAATGAGCAGTTCTTC.